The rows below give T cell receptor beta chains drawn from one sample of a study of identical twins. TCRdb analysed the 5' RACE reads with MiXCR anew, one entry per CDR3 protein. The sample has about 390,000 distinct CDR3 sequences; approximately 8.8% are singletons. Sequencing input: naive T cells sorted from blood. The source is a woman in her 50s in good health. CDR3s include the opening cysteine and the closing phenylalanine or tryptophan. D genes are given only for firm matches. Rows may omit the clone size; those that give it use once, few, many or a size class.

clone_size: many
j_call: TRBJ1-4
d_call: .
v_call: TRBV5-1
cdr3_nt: TGCGCCAGCAGCTTGGGACTAGGCCATAATGAAAAACTGTTTTTT
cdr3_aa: CASSLGLGHNEKLFF

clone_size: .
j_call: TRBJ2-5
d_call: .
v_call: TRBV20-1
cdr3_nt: TGCAGTGCTCATTACAGGGATAGATTAAAAGAGACCCAGTACTTC
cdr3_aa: CSAHYRDRLKETQYF

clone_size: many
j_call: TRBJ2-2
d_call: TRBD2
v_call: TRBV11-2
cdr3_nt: TGTGCCAGCAGCCCGGTGGCGGGAGGGAGTGCCGGGGAGCTGTTTTTT
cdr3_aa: CASSPVAGGSAGELFF

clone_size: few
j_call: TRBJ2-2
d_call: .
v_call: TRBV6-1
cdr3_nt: TGTGCCAGCAGGACACAGCGACAAATCACCGGGGAGCTGTTTTTT
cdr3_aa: CASRTQRQITGELFF

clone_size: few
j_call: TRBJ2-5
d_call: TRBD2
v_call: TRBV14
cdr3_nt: TGTGCCAGCAGCCAGGATCCGGGACTAGCGGGAGGAACCGAGACCCAGTACTTC
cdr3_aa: CASSQDPGLAGGTETQYF

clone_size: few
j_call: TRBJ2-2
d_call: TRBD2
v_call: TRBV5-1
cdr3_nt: TGCGCCAGCAGCTTGGGACTCGGGGGGACCGGGGAGCTGTTTTTT
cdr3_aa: CASSLGLGGTGELFF

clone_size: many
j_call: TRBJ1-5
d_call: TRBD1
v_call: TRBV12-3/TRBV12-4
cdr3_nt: TGTGCCAGCAGTCCGACAGGGGACGGCAATCAGCCCCAGCATTTT
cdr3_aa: CASSPTGDGNQPQHF

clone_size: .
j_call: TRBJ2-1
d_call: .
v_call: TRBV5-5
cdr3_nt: TGTGCCAGCAGCCCCCCTCCTTCCTTCCGTGAGCAGTTCTTC
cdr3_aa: CASSPPPSFREQFF

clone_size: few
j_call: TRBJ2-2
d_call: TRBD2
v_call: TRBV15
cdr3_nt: TGTGCCACCAGCAGTAGCGGGAGAGGCACCGGGGAGCTGTTTTTT
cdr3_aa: CATSSSGRGTGELFF

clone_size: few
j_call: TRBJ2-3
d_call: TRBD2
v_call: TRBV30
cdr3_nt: TGTGCCTGGGGACTAGCGGGAGCGAACGCGGATACGCAGTATTTT
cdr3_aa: CAWGLAGANADTQYF

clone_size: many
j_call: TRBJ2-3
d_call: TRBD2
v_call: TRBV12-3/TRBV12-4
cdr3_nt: TGTGCCAGCAGTAAACTAGCGGGAGGGCCGGGAGATACGCAGTATTTT
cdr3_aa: CASSKLAGGPGDTQYF

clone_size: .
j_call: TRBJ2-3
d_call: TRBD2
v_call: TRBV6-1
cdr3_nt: TGTGCCAGCAGGGTGACTAGCGGATACACAGATACGCAGTATTTT
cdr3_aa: CASRVTSGYTDTQYF

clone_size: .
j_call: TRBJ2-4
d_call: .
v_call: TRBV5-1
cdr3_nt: TGCGCCAGCAGCGCGTCAGGGGATATTCAGTACTTC
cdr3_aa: CASSASGDIQYF

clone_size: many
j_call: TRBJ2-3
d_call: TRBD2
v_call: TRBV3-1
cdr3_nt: TGTGCCAGCAGCCAAGACAAAACCTTAGGACTAGCGGAAGCAGATACGCAGTATTTT
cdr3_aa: CASSQDKTLGLAEADTQYF

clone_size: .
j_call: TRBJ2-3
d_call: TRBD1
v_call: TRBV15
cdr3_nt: TGTGCCACCAGCAGAGGAATTGGACAGGGCCCGGATACGCAGTATTTT
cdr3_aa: CATSRGIGQGPDTQYF

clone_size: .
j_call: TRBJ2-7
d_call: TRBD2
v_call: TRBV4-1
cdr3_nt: TGCGCCAGCAGCCAAGATGATACTAGCGGGAGGTACTACGAGCAGTACTTC
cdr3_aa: CASSQDDTSGRYYEQYF

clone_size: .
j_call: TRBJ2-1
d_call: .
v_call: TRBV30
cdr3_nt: TGTGCCCACACCCTCGTGGCGGGGAGCTCCTACAATGAGCAGTTCTTC
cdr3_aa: CAHTLVAGSSYNEQFF

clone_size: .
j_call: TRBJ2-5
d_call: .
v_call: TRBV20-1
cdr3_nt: TGCAGTGCTAGACCCCTACTGGGCGGGGTCAAAGAGACCCAGTACTTC
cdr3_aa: CSARPLLGGVKETQYF

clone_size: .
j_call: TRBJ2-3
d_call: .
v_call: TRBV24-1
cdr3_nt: TGTGCCACCAGTGATTTGTCTTACGAGCCACCCCCAGATACGCAGTATTTT
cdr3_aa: CATSDLSYEPPPDTQYF

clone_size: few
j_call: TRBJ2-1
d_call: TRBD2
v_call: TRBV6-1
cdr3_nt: TGTGCCAGCAGGCGAGCGGGAGGGGACAATGAGCAGTTCTTC
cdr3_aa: CASRRAGGDNEQFF

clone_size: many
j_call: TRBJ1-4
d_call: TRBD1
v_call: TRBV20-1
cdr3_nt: TGCAGTGCTAGAGATGGACAGGGGGAAGGGAAAAAACTGTTTTTT
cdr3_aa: CSARDGQGEGKKLFF

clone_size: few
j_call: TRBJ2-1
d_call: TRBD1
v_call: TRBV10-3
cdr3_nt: TGTGCCATCAGTGAGGGGACAGGGGGCTACAATGAGCAGTTCTTC
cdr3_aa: CAISEGTGGYNEQFF

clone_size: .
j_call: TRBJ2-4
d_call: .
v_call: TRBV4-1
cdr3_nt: TGCGCCAGCAGCCAACCCGGGACCCCCGAGTACTTC
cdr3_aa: CASSQPGTPEYF

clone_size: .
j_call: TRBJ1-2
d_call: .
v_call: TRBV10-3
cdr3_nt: TGTGCCATCAGCCCGGTTATTTCCCGAGGAAGAACCGGAGGAGGCTACACCTTC
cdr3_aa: CAISPVISRGRTGGGYTF

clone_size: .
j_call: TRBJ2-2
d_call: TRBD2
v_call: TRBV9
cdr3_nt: TGTGCCAGCAGCGTGGTTGCCGGGACTAGGGCTGGGGAGCTGTTTTTT
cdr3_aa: CASSVVAGTRAGELFF

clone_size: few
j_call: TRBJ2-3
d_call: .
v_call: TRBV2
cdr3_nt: TGTGCCAGCAGTGAAGGGGCAGATACGCAGTATTTT
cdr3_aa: CASSEGADTQYF

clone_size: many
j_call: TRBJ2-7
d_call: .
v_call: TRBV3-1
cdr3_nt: TGTGCCAGCAGCCAAGAGAACTACGAGCAGTACTTC
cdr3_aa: CASSQENYEQYF

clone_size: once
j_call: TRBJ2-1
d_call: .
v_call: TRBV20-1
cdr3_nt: TGCAGTGCTAGGAAGCGGGTCTCCTACAATGAGCAGTTCTTC
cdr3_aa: CSARKRVSYNEQFF

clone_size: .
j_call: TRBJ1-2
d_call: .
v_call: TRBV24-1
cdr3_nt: TGTGCCACCAGCCAGGGGTGGGATGGCTACACCTTC
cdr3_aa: CATSQGWDGYTF